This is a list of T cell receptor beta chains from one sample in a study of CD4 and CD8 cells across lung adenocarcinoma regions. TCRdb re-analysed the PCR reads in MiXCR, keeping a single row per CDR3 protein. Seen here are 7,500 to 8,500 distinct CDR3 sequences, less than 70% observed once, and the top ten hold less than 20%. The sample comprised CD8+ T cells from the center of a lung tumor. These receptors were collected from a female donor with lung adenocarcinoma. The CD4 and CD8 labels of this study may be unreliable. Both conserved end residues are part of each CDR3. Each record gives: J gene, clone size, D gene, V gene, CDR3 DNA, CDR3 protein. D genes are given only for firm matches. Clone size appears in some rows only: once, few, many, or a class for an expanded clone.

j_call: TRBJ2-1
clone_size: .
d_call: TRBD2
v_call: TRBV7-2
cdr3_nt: TGTGCCAGCAGCCCAGGGATGGCTAGCGGGGGCCCCGAGCAGTTCTTC
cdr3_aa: CASSPGMASGGPEQFF

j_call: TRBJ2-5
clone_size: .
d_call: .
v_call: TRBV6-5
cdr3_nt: TGTGCCAGCACTTACGGCGAGACGCAGTACTTC
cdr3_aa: CASTYGETQYF

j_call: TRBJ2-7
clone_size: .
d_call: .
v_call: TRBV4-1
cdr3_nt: TGCGCCAGCAGCCAAGAAGGGGGGTACTACGAGCAGTACTTC
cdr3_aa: CASSQEGGYYEQYF

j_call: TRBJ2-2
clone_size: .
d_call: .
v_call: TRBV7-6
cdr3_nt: TGTGCCAGCAGCGCATCGACCATAGGCACCGGGGAGCTGTTTTTT
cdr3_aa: CASSASTIGTGELFF

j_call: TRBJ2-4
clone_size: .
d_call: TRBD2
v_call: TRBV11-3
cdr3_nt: TGTGGCGGCTGGGGGGGGGGAGCCACAGACACTCAGTACTTC
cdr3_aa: CGGWGGGATDTQYF

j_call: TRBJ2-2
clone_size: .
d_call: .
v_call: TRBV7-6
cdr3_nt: TGTGCCCGCGGCTGTGCGAACACGGGGGAGCAGTTTTTT
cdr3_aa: CARGCANTGEQFF

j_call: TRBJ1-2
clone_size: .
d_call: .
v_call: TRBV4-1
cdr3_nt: TGCGCCAGCCTGGGGCAGGGAGGGGAGGGCTACACCTTC
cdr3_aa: CASLGQGGEGYTF

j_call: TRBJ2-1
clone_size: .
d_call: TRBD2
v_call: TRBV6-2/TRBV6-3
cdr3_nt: TGTGCCAGCAAGGGGGGGCGGGAGGGCAAGTACAACGAGCAGTTCTTC
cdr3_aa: CASKGGREGKYNEQFF

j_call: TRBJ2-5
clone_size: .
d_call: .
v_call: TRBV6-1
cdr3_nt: TGTGCCAGCAGTGAAGGGTCAGGGGCCCAAGAGACCCAGTACTTC
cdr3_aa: CASSEGSGAQETQYF

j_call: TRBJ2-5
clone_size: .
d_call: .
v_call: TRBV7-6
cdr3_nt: TGTGCCAGGGGGTTAGGGGGGGGTGCCCCAGAGACCCAGTACTTC
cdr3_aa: CARGLGGGAPETQYF

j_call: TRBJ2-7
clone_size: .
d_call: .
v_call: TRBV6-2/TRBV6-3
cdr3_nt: TGTGCCAGCAGTTCGGGGTTTGGGAGCTCTTATTTTCCCTACGAGCAGTACTTC
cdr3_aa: CASSSGFGSSYFPYEQYF

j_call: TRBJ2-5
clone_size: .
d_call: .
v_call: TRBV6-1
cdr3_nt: TGTGCCAGCACCGGTGCGGGGCCCGGCGGCCGGGACCAAGAGACCCAGTACTTC
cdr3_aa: CASTGAGPGGRDQETQYF

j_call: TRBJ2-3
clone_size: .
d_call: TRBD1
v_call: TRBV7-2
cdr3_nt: TGTGCCTGGGGGCCAGGGGGCACAGATACGCAGTACTTT
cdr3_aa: CAWGPGGTDTQYF

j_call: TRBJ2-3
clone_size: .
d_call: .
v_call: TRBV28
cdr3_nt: TGTGCCAGCAGTTTGGCAGTGGGAAGAGAAAATACGCAGTATTTT
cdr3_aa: CASSLAVGRENTQYF

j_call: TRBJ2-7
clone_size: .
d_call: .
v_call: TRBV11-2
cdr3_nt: TGTGGCAGGGGGTTCGGGGGGGGGCACCTAGAGACGCAGTACTTC
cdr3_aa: CGRGFGGGHLETQYF

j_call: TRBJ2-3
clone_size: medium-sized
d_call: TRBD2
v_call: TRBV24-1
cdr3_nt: TGTGCCACCAGTGATTTGAGGACTAGCCCAAGCACAGATACGCAGTATTTT
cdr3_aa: CATSDLRTSPSTDTQYF

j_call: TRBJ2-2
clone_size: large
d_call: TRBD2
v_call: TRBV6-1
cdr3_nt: TGTGCCAGCAGTGATAAGCGGGGGAACACCGGGGAGCTGTTTTTT
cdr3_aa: CASSDKRGNTGELFF

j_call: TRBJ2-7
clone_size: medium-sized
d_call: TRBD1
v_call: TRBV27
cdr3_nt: TGTGCCAGCAGAAACACAGGGGCCGGTACCGGCAGCTCCTACGAGCAGTACTTC
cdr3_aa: CASRNTGAGTGSSYEQYF

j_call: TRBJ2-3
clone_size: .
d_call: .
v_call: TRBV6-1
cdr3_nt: TGTGCCAGCAGGTCCGCCCGTGTCGGGGGGCAAGGGGGCACAGATACGCAGTATTTT
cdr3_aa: CASRSARVGGQGGTDTQYF

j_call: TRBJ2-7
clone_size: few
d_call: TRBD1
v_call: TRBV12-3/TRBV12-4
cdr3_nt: TGTGCCAGCAGTTTATTCGAGGGGACAGGGGGTTCCGAGCAGTACTTC
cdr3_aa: CASSLFEGTGGSEQYF

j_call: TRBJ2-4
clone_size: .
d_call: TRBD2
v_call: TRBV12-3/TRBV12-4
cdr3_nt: TGTGCCAGCAGGGGGCGGGGGGCCAGAGACACGCAGTACTTC
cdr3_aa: CASRGRGARDTQYF

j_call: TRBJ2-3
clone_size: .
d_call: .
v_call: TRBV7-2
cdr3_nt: TGTGCCAGCGGCTTAGGGGGGGGGCGCCGAGAGACGCAGTATTTT
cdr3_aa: CASGLGGGRRETQYF

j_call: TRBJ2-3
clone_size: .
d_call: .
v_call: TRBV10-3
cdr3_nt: TGTGCCTCGGGGACCGGAGACAAAAACACGCAGTATTTC
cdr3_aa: CASGTGDKNTQYF

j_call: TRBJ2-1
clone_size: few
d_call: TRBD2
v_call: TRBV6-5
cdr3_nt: TGTGCCAGCAGAGGGACTAGCGGGAGGGATATCCCCGGGGAGCAGTTCTTC
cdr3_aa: CASRGTSGRDIPGEQFF

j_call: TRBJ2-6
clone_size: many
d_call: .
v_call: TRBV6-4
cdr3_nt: TGTGCCAGCAGTCTGGTCTCTGGGGCCAACGTCCTGACTTTC
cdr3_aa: CASSLVSGANVLTF

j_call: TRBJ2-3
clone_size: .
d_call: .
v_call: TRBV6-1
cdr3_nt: TGTGCCAGCAGGCAGGGTTCTAGCACAGATACGCAGTATTTT
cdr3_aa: CASRQGSSTDTQYF

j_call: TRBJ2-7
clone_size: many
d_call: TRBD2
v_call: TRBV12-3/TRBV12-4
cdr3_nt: TGTGCCAGCACCCCTCGGGGGGGGGGCTCCTACGAGCAGTACTTC
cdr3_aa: CASTPRGGGSYEQYF

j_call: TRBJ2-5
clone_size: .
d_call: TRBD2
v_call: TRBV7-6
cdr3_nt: TGTGCCAGCAGCGGCGCGGGGGGGCCGTTGGGGGGAGCGTCCCAATTCTTC
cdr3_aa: CASSGAGGPLGGASQFF

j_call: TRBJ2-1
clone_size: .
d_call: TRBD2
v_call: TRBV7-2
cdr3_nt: TGTGGCAGCAGGATTGGGACTAGCGATGAGCAGTTTTTC
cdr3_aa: CGSRIGTSDEQFF

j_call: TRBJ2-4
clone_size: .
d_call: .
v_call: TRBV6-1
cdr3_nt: TGTGCCAGCGCCGACTGGGGGGCGGGAGTGGGAGACATCCAGTACTTC
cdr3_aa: CASADWGAGVGDIQYF

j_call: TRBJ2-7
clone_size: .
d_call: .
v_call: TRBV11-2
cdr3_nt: TGTGCCGCGGGGTTCGGGGGCCGGGCCCAAGAGACGCAGTACTTC
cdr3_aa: CAAGFGGRAQETQYF

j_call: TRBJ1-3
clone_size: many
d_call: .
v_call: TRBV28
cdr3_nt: TGTGCCAGCAGTCGGGACGGCTCTGGAAACACCATATATTTT
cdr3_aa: CASSRDGSGNTIYF

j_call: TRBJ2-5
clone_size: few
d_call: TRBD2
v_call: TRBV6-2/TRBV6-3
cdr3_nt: TGTGCCAGCAGTACTGGGACTAGCGGGAGGGCCTACCAAGAGACCCAGTACTTC
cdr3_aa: CASSTGTSGRAYQETQYF

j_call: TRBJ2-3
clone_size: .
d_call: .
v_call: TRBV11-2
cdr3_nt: TGTGCCCGCAGCTCGGGGGTGGGGGCTAAAAACACGCAGTATTTT
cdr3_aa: CARSSGVGAKNTQYF

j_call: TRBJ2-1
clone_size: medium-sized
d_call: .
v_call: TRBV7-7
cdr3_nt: TGTGCTAGCAGCTCCTCAGGGGGGTACGAGCAGTTCTTC
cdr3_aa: CASSSSGGYEQFF

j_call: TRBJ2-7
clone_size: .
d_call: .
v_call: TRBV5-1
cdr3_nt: TGCGCCAGCAGCTCGACCCCCGGGACAAGCGAGCAGTACTTC
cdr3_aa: CASSSTPGTSEQYF

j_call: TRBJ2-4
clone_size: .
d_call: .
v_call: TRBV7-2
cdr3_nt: TGTGCCAGCCGTGCGGAGAACATTCAGTACTTC
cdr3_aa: CASRAENIQYF